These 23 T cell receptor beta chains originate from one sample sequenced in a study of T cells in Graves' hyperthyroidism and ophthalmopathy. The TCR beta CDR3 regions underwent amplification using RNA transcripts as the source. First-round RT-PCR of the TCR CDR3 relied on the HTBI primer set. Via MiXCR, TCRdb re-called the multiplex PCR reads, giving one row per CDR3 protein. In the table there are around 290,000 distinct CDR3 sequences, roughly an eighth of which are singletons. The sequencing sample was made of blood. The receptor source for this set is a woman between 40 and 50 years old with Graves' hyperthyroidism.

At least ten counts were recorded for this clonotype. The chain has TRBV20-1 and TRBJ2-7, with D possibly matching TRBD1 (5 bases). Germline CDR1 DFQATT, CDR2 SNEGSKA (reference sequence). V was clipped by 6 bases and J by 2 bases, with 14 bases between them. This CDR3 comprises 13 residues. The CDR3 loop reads CSAAHGRAYEQYF. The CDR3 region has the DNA TGCAGTGCCGCACACGGCAGGGCCTACGAGCAGTACTTC.

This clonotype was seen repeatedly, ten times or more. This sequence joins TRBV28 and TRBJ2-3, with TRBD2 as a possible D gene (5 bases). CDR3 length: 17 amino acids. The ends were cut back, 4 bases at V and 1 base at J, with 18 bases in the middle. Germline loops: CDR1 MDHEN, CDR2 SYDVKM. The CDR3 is CASSSPLTGRGTDTQYF. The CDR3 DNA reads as TGTGCCAGCAGTTCCCCCTTGACGGGAAGGGGCACAGATACGCAGTATTTT. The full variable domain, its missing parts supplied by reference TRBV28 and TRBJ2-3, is DVKVTQSSRYLVKRTGEKVFLECVQDMDHENMFWYRQDPGLGLRLIYFSYDVKMKEKGDIPEGYSVSREKKERFSLILESASTNQTSMYLCASSSPLTGRGTDTQYFGPGTRLTVL.

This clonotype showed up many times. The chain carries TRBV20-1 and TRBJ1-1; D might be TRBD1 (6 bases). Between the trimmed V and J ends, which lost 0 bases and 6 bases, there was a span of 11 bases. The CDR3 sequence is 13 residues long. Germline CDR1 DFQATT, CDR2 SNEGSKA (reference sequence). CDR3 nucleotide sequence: TGCAGTGCTAGAGACCCCGGACAGCCTGAAGCTTTCTTT. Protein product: CSARDPGQPEAFF.

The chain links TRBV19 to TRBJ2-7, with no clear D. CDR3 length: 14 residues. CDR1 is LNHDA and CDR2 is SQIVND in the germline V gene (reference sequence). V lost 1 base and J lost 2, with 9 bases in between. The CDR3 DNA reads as TGTGCCAGTAGTATAGTCGGCGGCCCCTACGAGCAGTACTTC. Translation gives CASSIVGGPYEQYF.

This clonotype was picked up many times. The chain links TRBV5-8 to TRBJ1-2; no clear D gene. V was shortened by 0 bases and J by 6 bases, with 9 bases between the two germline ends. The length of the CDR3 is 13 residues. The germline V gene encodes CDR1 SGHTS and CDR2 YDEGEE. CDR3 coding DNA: TGTGCCAGCAGCTTGGATAGGGAGGATGGCTACACCTTC. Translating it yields CASSLDREDGYTF. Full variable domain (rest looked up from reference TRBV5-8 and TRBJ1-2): EAGVTQSPTHLIKTRGQQATLRCSPISGHTSVYWYQQALGLGLQFLLWYDEGEERNRGNFPPRFSGRQFPNYSSELNVNALELEDSALYLCASSLDREDGYTFGSGTRLTVV.

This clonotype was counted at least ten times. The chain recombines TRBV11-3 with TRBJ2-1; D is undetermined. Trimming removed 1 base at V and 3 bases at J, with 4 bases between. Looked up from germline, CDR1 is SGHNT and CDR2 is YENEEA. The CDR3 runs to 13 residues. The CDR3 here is CASSLAGYNEQFF. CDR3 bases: TGTGCCAGCAGCTTAGCGGGCTACAATGAGCAGTTCTTC.

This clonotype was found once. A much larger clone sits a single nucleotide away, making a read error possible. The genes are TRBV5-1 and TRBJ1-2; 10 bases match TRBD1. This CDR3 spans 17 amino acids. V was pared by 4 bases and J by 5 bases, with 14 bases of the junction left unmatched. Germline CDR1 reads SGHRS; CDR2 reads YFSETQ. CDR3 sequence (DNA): TGCGCCAGCAGCGCAGCCCCGGGACAGGGGATTATATATGGCTACACCTTC. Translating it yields CASSAAPGQGIIYGYTF.

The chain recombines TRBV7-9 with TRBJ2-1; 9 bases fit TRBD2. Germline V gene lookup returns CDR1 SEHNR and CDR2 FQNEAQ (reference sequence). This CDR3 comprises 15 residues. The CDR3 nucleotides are TGTGCTATTGGGGGCGGGAGGGCCGTCTACAATGAGCAGTTCTTC. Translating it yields CAIGGGRAVYNEQFF.

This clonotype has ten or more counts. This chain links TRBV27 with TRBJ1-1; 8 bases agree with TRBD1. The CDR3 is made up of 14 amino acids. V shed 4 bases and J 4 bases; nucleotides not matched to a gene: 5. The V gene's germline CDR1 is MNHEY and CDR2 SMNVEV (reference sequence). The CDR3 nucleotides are TGTGCCAGCAGTTGGATTACAGGGGGCACTGAAGCTTTCTTT. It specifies CASSWITGGTEAFF.

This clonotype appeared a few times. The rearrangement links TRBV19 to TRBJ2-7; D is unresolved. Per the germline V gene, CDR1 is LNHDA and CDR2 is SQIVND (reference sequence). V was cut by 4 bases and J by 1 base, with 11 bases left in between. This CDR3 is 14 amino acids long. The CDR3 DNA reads TGTGCCAGTAGTACTACGAGCGCTTCCTACGAGCAGTACTTC. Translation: CASSTTSASYEQYF.

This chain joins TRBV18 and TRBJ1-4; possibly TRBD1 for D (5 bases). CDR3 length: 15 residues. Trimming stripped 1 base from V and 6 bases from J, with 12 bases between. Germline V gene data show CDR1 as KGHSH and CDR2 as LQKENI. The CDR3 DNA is TGTGCCAGCTCACCACTCGGGCTGGGGGATGAAAAACTGTTTTTT. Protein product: CASSPLGLGDEKLFF.

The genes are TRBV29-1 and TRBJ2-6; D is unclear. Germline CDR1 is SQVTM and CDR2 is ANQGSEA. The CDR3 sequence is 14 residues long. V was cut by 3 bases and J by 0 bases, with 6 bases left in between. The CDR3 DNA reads TGCAGCGTTGACAAGATCTCTGGGGCCAACGTCCTGACTTTC. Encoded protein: CSVDKISGANVLTF.

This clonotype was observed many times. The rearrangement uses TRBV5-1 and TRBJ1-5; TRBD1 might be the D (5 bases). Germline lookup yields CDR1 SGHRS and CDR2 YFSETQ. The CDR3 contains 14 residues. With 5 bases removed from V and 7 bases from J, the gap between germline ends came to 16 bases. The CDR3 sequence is CASSEEGEKQPQHF. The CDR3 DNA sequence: TGCGCCAGCAGTGAAGAAGGGGAAAAACAGCCCCAGCATTTT.

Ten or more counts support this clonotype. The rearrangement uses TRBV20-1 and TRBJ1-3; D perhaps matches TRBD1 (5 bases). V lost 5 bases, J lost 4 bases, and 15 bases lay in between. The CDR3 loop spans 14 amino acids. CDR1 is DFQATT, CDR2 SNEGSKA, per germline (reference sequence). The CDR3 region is CSALSQAGGNTIYF. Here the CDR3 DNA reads TGCAGTGCTCTGTCACAGGCAGGAGGAAACACCATATATTTT.

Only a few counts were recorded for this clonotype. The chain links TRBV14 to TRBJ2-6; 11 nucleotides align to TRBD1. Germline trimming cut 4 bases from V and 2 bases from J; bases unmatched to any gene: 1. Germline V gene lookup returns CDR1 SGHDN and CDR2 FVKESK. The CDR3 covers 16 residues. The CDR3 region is CASSLGQGAGANVLTF. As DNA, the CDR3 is TGTGCCAGCAGCCTGGGACAGGGGGCTGGGGCCAACGTCCTGACTTTC.

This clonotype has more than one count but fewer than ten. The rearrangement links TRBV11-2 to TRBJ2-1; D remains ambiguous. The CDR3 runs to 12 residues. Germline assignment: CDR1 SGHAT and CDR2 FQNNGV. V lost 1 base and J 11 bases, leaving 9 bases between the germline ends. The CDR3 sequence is CASSLGLRKQFF. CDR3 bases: TGTGCCAGCAGCTTAGGTCTCCGGAAGCAGTTCTTC.

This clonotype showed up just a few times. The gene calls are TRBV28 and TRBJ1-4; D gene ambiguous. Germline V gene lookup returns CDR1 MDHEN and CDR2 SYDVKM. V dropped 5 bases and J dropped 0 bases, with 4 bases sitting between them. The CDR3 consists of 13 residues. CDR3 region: CASSLSTNEKLFF. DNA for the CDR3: TGTGCCAGCAGTCTCTCAACTAATGAAAAACTGTTTTTT.

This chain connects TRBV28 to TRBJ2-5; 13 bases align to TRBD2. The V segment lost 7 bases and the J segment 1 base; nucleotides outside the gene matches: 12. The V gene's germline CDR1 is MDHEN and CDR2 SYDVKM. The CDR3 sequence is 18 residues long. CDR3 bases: TGTGCCAGCAAGGGAACTAGCGGGAGGGGATGGACCCAAGAGACCCAGTACTTC. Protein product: CASKGTSGRGWTQETQYF.

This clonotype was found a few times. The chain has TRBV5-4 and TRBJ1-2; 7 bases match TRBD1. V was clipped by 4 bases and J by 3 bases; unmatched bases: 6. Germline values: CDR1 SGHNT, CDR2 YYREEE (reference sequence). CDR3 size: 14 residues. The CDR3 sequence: CASSPGQADYGYTF. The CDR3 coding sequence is TGTGCCAGCAGCCCCGGACAGGCCGACTATGGCTACACCTTC.

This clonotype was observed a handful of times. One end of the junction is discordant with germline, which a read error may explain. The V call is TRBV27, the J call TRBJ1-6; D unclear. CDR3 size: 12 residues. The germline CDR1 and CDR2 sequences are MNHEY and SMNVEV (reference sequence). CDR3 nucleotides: TGTGCCAGCAAATCCTACAATTCACCCCTCCACTTT. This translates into CASKSYNSPLHF.

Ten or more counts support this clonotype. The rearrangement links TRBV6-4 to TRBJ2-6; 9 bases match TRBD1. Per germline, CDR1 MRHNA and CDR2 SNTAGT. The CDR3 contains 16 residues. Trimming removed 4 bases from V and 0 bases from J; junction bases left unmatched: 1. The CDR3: CASSAQGASGANVLTF. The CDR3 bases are TGTGCCAGCAGTGCACAGGGGGCCTCTGGGGCCAACGTCCTGACTTTC.

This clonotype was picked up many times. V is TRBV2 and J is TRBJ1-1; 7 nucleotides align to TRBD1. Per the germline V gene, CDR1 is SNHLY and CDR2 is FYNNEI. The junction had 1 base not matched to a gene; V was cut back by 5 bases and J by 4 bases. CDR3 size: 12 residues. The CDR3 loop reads CASSSGGTEAFF. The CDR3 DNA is TGTGCCAGCAGTTCAGGGGGCACTGAAGCTTTCTTT.

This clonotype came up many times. CDR3 sequence: CASSISPRQPQHF. Written as DNA, the CDR3 is TGTGCCAGTAGTATATCTCCCCGGCAGCCCCAGCATTTT. This chain uses TRBV19 with TRBJ1-5; D remains ambiguous. With 2 bases removed from V and 7 bases from J, the gap between germline ends came to 9 bases. The CDR3 spans 13 residues. Germline loops: CDR1 LNHDA, CDR2 SQIVND (reference sequence).